A single sample is the source of the 22 T cell receptor beta chains below, sequenced in a study of radiotherapy plus CTLA-4 blockade in lung cancer. Assay used: immunoSEQ multiplex PCR; TCRdb lists only in-frame clones, some missing. The sample records roughly 66,000 clones, around 83% being singletons. Material: peripheral blood, obtained from a patient treated with radiotherapy plus ipilimumab. All receptors derive from a human donor with non-small cell lung cancer who had a partial response to radiotherapy plus ipilimumab.

This clone was seen a handful of times. The rearrangement links TRBV6-1 to TRBJ2-7, with TRBD1 as a possible D gene (6 bases). V was cut by 4 bases and J by 2 bases, with 9 bases left in between. The germline V gene has CDR1 MNHNS and CDR2 SASEGT. The CDR3 has 13 residues. The CDR3 spells CASSVQGAYEQYF. The CDR3 DNA follows: TGTGCCAGCAGTGTACAGGGCGCCTACGAGCAGTACTTC.

The rearrangement joins TRBV27 to TRBJ1-1, with 8 bases that match TRBD1. The CDR3 is 13 amino acids. Germline-derived CDR1 and CDR2 are MNHEY and SMNVEV (reference sequence). The V gene end was trimmed by 5 bases and the J gene end by 7 bases; junction bases not matched to a gene: 6. The CDR3 spells CASSRLTGVEAFF. The CDR3 DNA reads as TGTGCCAGCAGTAGATTGACAGGGGTTGAAGCTTTCTTT.

This clone was detected only a few times. The CDR3 region has the DNA TGTGCTAGTGGTTTGTCAACTAGCGATGAATTAAACACCGGGGAGCTGTTTTTT. It specifies CASGLSTSDELNTGELFF. The chain recombines TRBV12-5 with TRBJ2-2; 7 bases align to TRBD2. The trim removed 2 bases at V and 2 bases at J, leaving 11 bases unmatched. The CDR3 extends over 18 amino acids. The V gene's germline CDR1 is LGHNT and CDR2 FRNRAP. The full variable domain, rest sourced from reference TRBV12-5 and TRBJ2-2, is DARVTQTPRHKVTEMGQEVTMRCQPILGHNTVFWYRQTMMQGLELLAYFRNRAPLDDSGMPKDRFSAEMPDATLATLKIQPSEPRDSAVYFCASGLSTSDELNTGELFFGEGSRLTVL.

V is TRBV7-3 and J is TRBJ2-2; the D gene is possibly TRBD1 (6 bases). This CDR3 is built from 14 residues. Germline assignment: CDR1 SGHTA and CDR2 FQGTGA. Deletions cut 6 bases from V and 2 bases from J, with 10 bases between. The CDR3 reads CASRGGHNTGELFF. DNA for the CDR3: TGTGCCAGCAGAGGGGGACACAACACCGGGGAGCTGTTTTTT.

The chain uses TRBV27 and TRBJ2-5, with 10 bases that match TRBD2. This CDR3 region has 16 residues. In germline, CDR1 is MNHEY, CDR2 SMNVEV (reference sequence). V dropped 6 bases and J dropped 4; count of bases not matched to a gene: 11. Written as DNA, the CDR3 is TGTGCCAGCAGGCCAATAGCGGGAGGTCGAAGAGAGACCCAGTACTTC. It is translated as CASRPIAGGRRETQYF.

V and J are TRBV19 and TRBJ1-4; no clear D. The CDR3 extends over 14 amino acids. The V end was cut by 8 bases, the J end by 3 bases, with 13 bases between. CDR1 and CDR2 from the germline V gene are LNHDA and SQIVND (reference sequence). DNA of the CDR3: TGTGCCAGTTCTGCGGTCGCGGCTAATGAAAAACTGTTTTTT. Translated: CASSAVAANEKLFF.

CDR3 in amino acids: CASRPGEETQYF. In nucleotides, the CDR3 is TGTGCCAGCAGGCCAGGGGAGGAGACCCAGTACTTC. The J gene is TRBJ2-5, the V gene TRBV27; TRBD1 is a possible D gene (6 bases). V lost 6 bases to trimming and J lost 5 bases, with 10 bases between them. Germline CDR1 is MNHEY and CDR2 is SMNVEV (reference sequence). This CDR3 has 12 amino acids.

J is TRBJ2-1 and V is TRBV11-3, with 7 bases lining up with TRBD2. Trimming removed 3 bases from V and 9 bases from J; junction bases left unmatched: 5. The CDR3 extends over 13 amino acids. CDR1 and CDR2 (germline): SGHNT, YENEEA. The CDR3 region has the DNA TGTGCCAGCAGCTTTGAGCGGGACGGTGAGCAGTTCTTC. Amino acids: CASSFERDGEQFF. The full variable domain, its missing parts supplied by reference TRBV11-3 and TRBJ2-1, is EAGVVQSPRYKIIEKKQPVAFWCNPISGHNTLYWYLQNLGQGPELLIRYENEEAVDDSQLPKDRFSAERLKGVDSTLKIQPAELGDSAVYLCASSFERDGEQFFGPGTRLTVL.

The V gene is TRBV29-1, the J gene TRBJ1-1; 8 positions agree with TRBD1. The J segment lost 1 base and the V segment lost 6 bases, leaving 10 bases of the junction unmatched. The germline CDR1 and CDR2 sequences are SQVTM and ANQGSEA. The CDR3 length is 15 residues. CDR3 DNA sequence: TGCAGCGTGCAAGACAGGGGAAGATGGAACACTGAAGCTTTCTTT. Protein sequence: CSVQDRGRWNTEAFF.

This chain uses TRBV5-1 with TRBJ1-2, with TRBD1 matching 8 bases. Unmatched junction bases numbered 22, after V lost 4 bases and J lost 5 bases. CDR1 is SGHRS, CDR2 YFSETQ, per germline. The length of the CDR3 is 19 residues. CDR3 residues: CASSTPDRETTKSEYGYTF. The CDR3 DNA reads TGCGCCAGCAGCACCCCGGACAGGGAGACGACCAAGAGCGAATATGGCTACACCTTC.

The chain links TRBV7-2 to TRBJ2-2; TRBD1 aligns across 8 bases. The germline V gene encodes CDR1 SGHTA and CDR2 FQGNSA. The ends lost 2 bases at V and 6 bases at J; junction bases unmatched: 8. This CDR3 region has 16 residues. CDR3: CASSLLGQGAAGELFF. As DNA, the CDR3 is TGTGCCAGCAGCTTATTGGGCCAGGGGGCGGCCGGGGAGCTGTTTTTT.

The V call is TRBV27, the J call TRBJ2-1, with 10 bases fitting TRBD1. The V segment lost 8 bases and the J segment 6 bases; nucleotides outside the gene matches: 7. Germline values: CDR1 MNHEY, CDR2 SMNVEV (reference sequence). This CDR3 region has 14 residues. CDR3 sequence (DNA): TGTGCCAGCGTAGGGACAGGGGTCCTCAATGAGCAGTTCTTC. Protein: CASVGTGVLNEQFF.

The V and J genes are TRBV11-3 and TRBJ2-5, with 14 bases matching TRBD2. Trimming at V came to 0 bases and at J to 1 base, leaving 7 bases not matched to a gene. The length of the CDR3 is 19 residues. Germline V gene sequence: CDR1 SGHNT, CDR2 YENEEA. This CDR3 is CASSLEGGTSGSLQETQYF. CDR3 in DNA: TGTGCCAGCAGCTTAGAAGGGGGGACTAGCGGGAGCCTCCAAGAGACCCAGTACTTC. Filled out from reference TRBV11-3 and TRBJ2-5, the complete variable domain reads EAGVVQSPRYKIIEKKQPVAFWCNPISGHNTLYWYLQNLGQGPELLIRYENEEAVDDSQLPKDRFSAERLKGVDSTLKIQPAELGDSAVYLCASSLEGGTSGSLQETQYFGPGTRLLVL.

The chain recombines TRBV21-1 with TRBJ2-7; TRBD2 is the table's D call and was not checked against the DNA. TRBV21-1 is assigned pseudogene status. The CDR3 contains 15 residues. The CDR3 nucleotides are TGTGCCAGCAGCAAAGCGCTTTCCGGGTACTACGAGCAGTACTTC. Its protein is CASSKALSGYYEQYF.

The genes are TRBV9 and TRBJ2-3, with 12 bases identical to TRBD2. The CDR3 extends over 15 amino acids. Germline CDR1 reads SGDLS; CDR2 reads YYNGEE. J lost 6 bases, V lost 6 bases, and 8 bases had no gene match. CDR3 sequence reads: CASTLTSGRMDTQYF. The CDR3 nucleotides read TGTGCCAGCACCCTGACTAGCGGGAGAATGGATACGCAGTATTTT. Complete variable domain (other parts from reference TRBV9 and TRBJ2-3): DSGVTQTPKHLITATGQRVTLRCSPRSGDLSVYWYQQSLDQGLQFLIQYYNGEERAKGNILERFSAQQFPDLHSELNLSSLELGDSALYFCASTLTSGRMDTQYFGPGTRLTVL.

The chain joins TRBV7-9 to TRBJ1-1, with TRBD1 as a possible D gene (5 bases). Deletions cut 5 bases from V and 1 base from J, with 20 bases between. Germline CDR1 and CDR2: SEHNR and FQNEAQ (reference sequence). This CDR3 contains 17 residues. This CDR3 reads CASSPQSRDYQNTEAFF. Written as DNA, the CDR3 is TGTGCCAGCAGCCCACAATCCCGGGACTACCAGAACACTGAAGCTTTCTTT.

This clone has just a few counts. The V call is TRBV7-2, the J call TRBJ1-1, with D maybe TRBD1 (5 bases). Germline-derived CDR1 and CDR2 are SGHTA and FQGNSA. The germline V and J ends were trimmed by 1 base and 4 bases, with 10 bases remaining between them. The CDR3 runs to 14 residues. CDR3 sequence: CASSLGGRFTEAFF. Here the CDR3 DNA reads TGTGCCAGCAGCTTAGGGGGGAGGTTCACTGAAGCTTTCTTT.

The CDR3 bases are TGTGCCAGCAGCGCGGACAGGGGAGATCAGCCCCAGCATTTT. The encoded protein is CASSADRGDQPQHF. The J gene is TRBJ1-5, the V gene TRBV9; 9 nucleotides match TRBD1. The junction had 3 bases not matched to a gene; V was cut back by 3 bases and J by 5 bases. Germline CDR1 and CDR2: SGDLS and YYNGEE. The CDR3 has 14 residues. Full variable domain (rest looked up from reference TRBV9 and TRBJ1-5): DSGVTQTPKHLITATGQRVTLRCSPRSGDLSVYWYQQSLDQGLQFLIQYYNGEERAKGNILERFSAQQFPDLHSELNLSSLELGDSALYFCASSADRGDQPQHFGDGTRLSIL.

This clone was seen more than once but under ten times. The rearrangement joins TRBV4-1 to TRBJ2-7, with 12 bases matching TRBD2. J gave up 1 base and V 1 base, and 8 bases lay outside the gene matches. From germline, CDR1 is MGHRA and CDR2 YSYEKL. The CDR3 is 18 amino acids. The CDR3 here is CASSQGVLGLAGSYEQYF. The CDR3 nucleotides read TGCGCCAGCAGCCAAGGAGTACTAGGACTAGCGGGATCCTACGAGCAGTACTTC.

This chain joins TRBV28 and TRBJ1-5, with TRBD1 matching over 7 bases. This CDR3 is built from 14 residues. V lost 10 bases and J lost 4; bases outside the gene matches: 10. CDR1 is MDHEN and CDR2 is SYDVKM in the germline V gene. The CDR3 reads CATKGQLINQPQHF. CDR3 DNA sequence: TGTGCCACCAAGGGACAGTTAATTAATCAGCCCCAGCATTTT. The full variable domain, in which reference TRBV28 and TRBJ1-5 provide the parts outside the CDR3, is DVKVTQSSRYLVKRTGEKVFLECVQDMDHENMFWYRQDPGLGLRLIYFSYDVKMKEKGDIPEGYSVSREKKERFSLILESASTNQTSMYLCATKGQLINQPQHFGDGTRLSIL.

This clone was recorded only once. Because the CDR3 is missing its conserved closing phenylalanine or tryptophan, this is likely a read error. The genes are TRBV20-1 and TRBJ1-2; unclear D gene. Germline-derived CDR1 and CDR2 are DFQATT and SNEGSKA (reference sequence). The CDR3 totals 11 residues. V was trimmed by 6 bases and J by 0 bases, leaving 5 bases between them. The CDR3 coding sequence is TGCAGTGCCGCCGCTAACTATGGCTACACCCTC. Its translation is CSAAANYGYTL.

V usage is TRBV10-1 and J usage is TRBJ2-1, with 13 bases fitting TRBD2. Germline V lookup: CDR1 WNHNN, CDR2 SYGVQD (reference sequence). The CDR3 sequence is 15 residues long. The V gene end was trimmed by 6 bases and the J gene end by 7 bases; junction bases not matched to a gene: 6. CDR3 DNA: TGCGCCAGCAGCTGGACTAGCGGGAGTGTAAATGAGCAGTTCTTC. Protein product: CASSWTSGSVNEQFF.